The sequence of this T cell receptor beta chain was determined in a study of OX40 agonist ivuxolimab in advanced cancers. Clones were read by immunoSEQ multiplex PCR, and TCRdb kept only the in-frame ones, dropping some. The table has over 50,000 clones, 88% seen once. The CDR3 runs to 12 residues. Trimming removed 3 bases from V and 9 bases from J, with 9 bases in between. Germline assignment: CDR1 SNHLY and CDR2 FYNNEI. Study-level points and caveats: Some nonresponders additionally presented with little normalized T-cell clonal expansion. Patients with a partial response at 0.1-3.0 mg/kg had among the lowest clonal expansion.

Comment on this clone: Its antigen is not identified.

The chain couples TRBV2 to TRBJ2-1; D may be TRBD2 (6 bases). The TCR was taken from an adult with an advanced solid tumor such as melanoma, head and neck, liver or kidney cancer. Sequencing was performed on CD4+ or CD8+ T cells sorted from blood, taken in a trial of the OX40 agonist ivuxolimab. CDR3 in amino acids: CASSEGGSEQFF. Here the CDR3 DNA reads TGTGCCAGCAGTGAGGGGGGTTCTGAGCAGTTCTTC.